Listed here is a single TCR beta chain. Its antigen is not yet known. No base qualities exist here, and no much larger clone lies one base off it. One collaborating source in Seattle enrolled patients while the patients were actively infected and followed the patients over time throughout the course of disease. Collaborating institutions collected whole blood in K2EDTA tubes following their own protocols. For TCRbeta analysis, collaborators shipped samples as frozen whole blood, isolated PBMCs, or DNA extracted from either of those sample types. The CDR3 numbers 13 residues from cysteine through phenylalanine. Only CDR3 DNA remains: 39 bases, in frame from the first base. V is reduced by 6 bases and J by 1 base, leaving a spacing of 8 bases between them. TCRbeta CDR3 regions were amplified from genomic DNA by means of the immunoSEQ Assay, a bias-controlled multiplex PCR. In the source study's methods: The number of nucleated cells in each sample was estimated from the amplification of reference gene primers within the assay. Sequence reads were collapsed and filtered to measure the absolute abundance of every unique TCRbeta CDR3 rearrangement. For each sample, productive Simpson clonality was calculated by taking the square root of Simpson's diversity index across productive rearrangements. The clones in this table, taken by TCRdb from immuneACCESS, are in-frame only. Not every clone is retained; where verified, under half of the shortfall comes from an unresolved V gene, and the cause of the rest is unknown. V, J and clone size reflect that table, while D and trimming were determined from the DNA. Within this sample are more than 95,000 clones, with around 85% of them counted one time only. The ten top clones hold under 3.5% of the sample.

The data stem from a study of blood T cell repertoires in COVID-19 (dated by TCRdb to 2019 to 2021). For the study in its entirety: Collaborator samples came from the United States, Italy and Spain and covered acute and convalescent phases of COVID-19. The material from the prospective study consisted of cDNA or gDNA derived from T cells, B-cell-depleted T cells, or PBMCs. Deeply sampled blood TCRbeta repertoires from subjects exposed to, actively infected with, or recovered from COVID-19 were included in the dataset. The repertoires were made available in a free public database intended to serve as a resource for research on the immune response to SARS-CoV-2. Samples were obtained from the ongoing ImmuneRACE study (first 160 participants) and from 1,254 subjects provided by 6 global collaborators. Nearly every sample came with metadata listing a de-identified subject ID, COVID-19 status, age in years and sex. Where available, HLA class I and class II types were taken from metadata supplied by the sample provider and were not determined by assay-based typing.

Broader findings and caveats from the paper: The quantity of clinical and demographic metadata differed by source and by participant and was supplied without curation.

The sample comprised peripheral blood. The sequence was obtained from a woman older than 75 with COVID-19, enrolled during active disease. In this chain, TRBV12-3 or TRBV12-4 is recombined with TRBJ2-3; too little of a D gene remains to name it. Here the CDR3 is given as CASRSSGTDTQYF. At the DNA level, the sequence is TGTGCCAGCAGATCGAGCGGCACAGATACGCAGTATTTT.